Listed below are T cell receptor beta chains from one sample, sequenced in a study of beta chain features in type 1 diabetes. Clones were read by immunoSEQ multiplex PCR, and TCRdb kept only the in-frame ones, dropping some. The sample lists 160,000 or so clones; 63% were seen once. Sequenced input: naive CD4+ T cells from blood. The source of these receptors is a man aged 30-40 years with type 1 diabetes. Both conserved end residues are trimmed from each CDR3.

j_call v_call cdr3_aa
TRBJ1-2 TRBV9 ASSARTGGYGYT
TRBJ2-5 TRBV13 ASSSGETQY
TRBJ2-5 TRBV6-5 ASSYLGTKTQY
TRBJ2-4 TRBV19 ASSIDPMAGRIQY
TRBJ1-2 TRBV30 AWSVDMYGYT
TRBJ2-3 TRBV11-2 ASSPLAGGTDTQY
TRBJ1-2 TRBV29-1 SVEEEGFPYGYT
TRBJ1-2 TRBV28 ASSPPTTANYGYT
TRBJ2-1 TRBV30 AWSVLTNEQF
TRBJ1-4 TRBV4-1 ASSHGGGREKLF
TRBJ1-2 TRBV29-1 SVDLPGQEYYGYT
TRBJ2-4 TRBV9 ASSGGSGLENIQY
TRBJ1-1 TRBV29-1 SVTEGAF
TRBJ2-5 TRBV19 ASKGAWGETQY
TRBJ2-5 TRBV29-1 SVQDRGGGETQY
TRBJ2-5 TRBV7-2 ASTAGLAQETQY
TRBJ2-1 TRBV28 ASGSSGGAAYNEQF
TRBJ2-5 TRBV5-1 ASSHEETQY
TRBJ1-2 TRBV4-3 ASSQGFGPNYGYT
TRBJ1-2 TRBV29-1 SVGQGYGYT
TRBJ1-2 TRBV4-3 ASSQWTGGDYGYT
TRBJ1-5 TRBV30 AWSATDQPQH
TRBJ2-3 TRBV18 ASSPGTGGADTQY
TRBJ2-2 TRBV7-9 ASSLFFQASGAGELF
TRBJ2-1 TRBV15 ATSRDSGVPYNEQF
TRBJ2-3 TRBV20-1 SARTGDTQY
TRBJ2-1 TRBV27 ASSFDRDYNEQF
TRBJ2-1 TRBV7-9 ASSIDIGATDNEQF
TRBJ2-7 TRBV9 ASSVGTKVSYEQY
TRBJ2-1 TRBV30 AHSPDGDNEQF
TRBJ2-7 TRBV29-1 SAGQGYEQY
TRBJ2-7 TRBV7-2 ASSSTSGGQY
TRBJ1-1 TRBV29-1 SAYKSGQKNTEAF
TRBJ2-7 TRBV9 ASSVGGTVSYEQY
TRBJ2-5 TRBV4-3 ASSEGTSGRETQY
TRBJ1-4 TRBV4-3 ASSQDGRTEATNEKLF
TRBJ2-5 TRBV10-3 AISGAGQETQY
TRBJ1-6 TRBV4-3 ASSQGQVDNSPLH
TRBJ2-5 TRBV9 ASSVGVQETQY
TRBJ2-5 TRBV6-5 AISEGDEETQY
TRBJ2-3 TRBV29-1 SVVGSSTDTQY
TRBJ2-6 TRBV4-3 ASSQERVLGANVLT
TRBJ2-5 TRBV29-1 SVPGPDRETQY
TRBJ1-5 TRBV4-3 ASSQESGASNQPQH
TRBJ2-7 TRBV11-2 ASSPSRSSYEQY
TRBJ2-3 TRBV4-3 ASSRGDIATQY
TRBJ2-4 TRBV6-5 ASSYSGAAGGNIQY